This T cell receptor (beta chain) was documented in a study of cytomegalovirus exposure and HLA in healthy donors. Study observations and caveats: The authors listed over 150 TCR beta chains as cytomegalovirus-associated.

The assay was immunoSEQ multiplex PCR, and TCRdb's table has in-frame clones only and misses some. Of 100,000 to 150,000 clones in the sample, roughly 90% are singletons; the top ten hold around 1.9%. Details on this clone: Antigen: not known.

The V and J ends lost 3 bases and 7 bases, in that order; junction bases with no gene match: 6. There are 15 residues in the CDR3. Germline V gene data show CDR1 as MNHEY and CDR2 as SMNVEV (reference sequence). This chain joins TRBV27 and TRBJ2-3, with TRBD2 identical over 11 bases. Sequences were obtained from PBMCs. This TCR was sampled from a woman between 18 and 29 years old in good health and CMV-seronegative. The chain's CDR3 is CASSFRLAGRNTQYF. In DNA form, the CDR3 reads TGTGCCAGCAGTTTCCGACTAGCGGGGAGGAATACGCAGTATTTT.